This TCR beta chain was recovered during a study of blood T cells in healthy people across ages. Study at large: With template switching, about one barcoded beta molecule was captured per two T cells.

Isolation per sample recovered at least 7 million PBMCs. This clonotype was observed many times. With a J-beta primer mix and a sample-barcoded 5' primer, a second PCR ran about 7 to 12 cycles. TCRdb analysed the 5' RACE reads with MiXCR anew, one entry per CDR3 protein. The profile shows under 1,100,000 distinct CDR3 sequences, less than 25% of them singletons. V lost 5 bases, J lost 6 bases, and 6 bases stayed unmatched. Looked up from germline, CDR1 is SGHTA and CDR2 is FQGTGA. The CDR3 totals 13 residues. These same data were also listed under a study on T cells of mothers and their children.

Specimen: blood. This sequence originates from a girl aged 2 to 9 in good health. The chain combines TRBV7-3 with TRBJ2-7; TRBD1 matches at 8 bases. The CDR3 is CASSELTGGEQYF. The CDR3 DNA follows: TGTGCCAGCAGCGAACTAACAGGGGGCGAGCAGTACTTC.